This T cell receptor beta chain was observed in a study of T cell repertoires in cytomegalovirus infection. As concerns this clonotype: No antigen is known for it.

TCRdb reprocessed the reads with MiXCR, giving one entry per CDR3 protein. The data show roughly 500,000 distinct CDR3 sequences, roughly 43% seen once. The receptor was derived from a human donor in good health (CMV status not recorded). Some clones in this sample may be carry-over from other donors' samples. Specimen: cultured PBMCs, collected from culture after CMV antigen stimulation.

The CDR3 nucleotides are TGTGCCAGCAGTCCTCTAGCGGGAGTTCGGTACGAGCAGTACTTC. Translating gives CASSPLAGVRYEQYF. The chain combines TRBV5-4 with TRBJ2-7, with 10 bases aligning to TRBD2. V gave up 5 bases and J gave up 4 bases; unmatched junction bases: 9. CDR1 and CDR2 (germline): SGHNT, YYREEE (reference sequence). This CDR3 comprises 15 residues. Based on the CDR3 plus reference TRBV5-4 and TRBJ2-7, the full variable domain is ETGVTQSPTHLIKTRGQQVTLRCSSQSGHNTVSWYQQALGQGPQFIFQYYREEENGRGNFPPRFSGLQFPNYSSELNVNALELDDSALYLCASSPLAGVRYEQYFGPGTRLTVT.